This TCR beta chain was recovered during a study of T cells in Graves' hyperthyroidism and ophthalmopathy (dated 2019 in TCRdb). Regarding the research as a whole: Peripheral blood was sampled at the time of initial diagnosis, prior to any treatment. To identify distinguishing TCR V-J signatures, a discovery cohort of 100 or so patients was used, comprising some 43 with Graves' ophthalmopathy and roughly 60 with stable Graves' hyperthyroidism. Prospective prediction of ophthalmopathy was tested in an independent validation cohort consisting of some 18 hyperthyroidism patients and more than 15 patients who later progressed to ophthalmopathy. The 75 to 100 discovery patients were divided at random into training and test sets in a 7:3 ratio. In about 6 Graves' hyperthyroidism patients, the study also compared T-cell repertoires from thyroid tissue with T-cell repertoires from blood. Following sampling, methimazole starting at 30 mg daily was given to hyperthyroidism patients, and high-dose intravenous methylprednisolone was given to ophthalmopathy patients. The paper reports TCR Vbeta CDR3 sequencing of some 140 peripheral blood samples: around 41 ophthalmopathy, fewer than 85 hyperthyroidism and approximately 17 progressor patients. Points the paper makes about the study in general: Ophthalmopathy was separated from stable hyperthyroidism by a 13 V-J signature model, with approximately 86% sensitivity and approximately 81% specificity obtained in cross-validation and 80%/75% obtained in testing. No statistical method was used to set the sample size in advance, and investigators knew the group allocation. Most expanded thyroid clonotypes (frequency above 0.001) were also detected in blood, a finding suggesting that blood repertoires may reflect thyroid immune responses. In validation, the model predicted progression to ophthalmopathy with approximately 71% sensitivity and over 72% specificity, a median of about 6 months before onset.

A patient counted as having stable Graves' hyperthyroidism if no progression to ophthalmopathy occurred over 18 months of follow-up. The hyperthyroidism patients were between 18 and 65 years old and newly diagnosed, with a disease duration of less than 2 months. Any patient with an uncontrolled infection, another autoimmune disease, pregnancy or lactation was excluded. Diagnoses were established on the basis of clinical symptoms, serum thyroxine and TRAb, thyroid ultrasound, and orbital computed tomography. PBMCs were isolated from about 10 ml of fresh peripheral blood by Ficoll-Paque density gradient centrifugation. Total RNA was extracted using Trizol reagent, and RNA quality was assessed on an Agilent 2100 Bioanalyzer. As concerns this clonotype: The antigen this receptor binds is unknown. Base-call qualities are not available, and no considerably larger clone is one nucleotide away.

Its CDR3 holds 15 amino acids, cysteine through phenylalanine. CDR3 DNA only is kept here, 45 bases in frame from base 1. The V and J ends are trimmed by 1 base and 3 bases, leaving 10 bases between them. For CDR1 and CDR2, the germline V gene lists SGHTA and FQGNSA. The TCR beta CDR3 regions were amplified from the RNA transcripts. The first round of RT-PCR for the TCR CDR3 was performed with the HTBI primer set and the Qiagen OneStep RT-PCR kit. Libraries were constructed in a second round of multiplex PCR, after which size selection and purification were performed. The libraries were sequenced on an Illumina HiSeq2000 using paired-end 100 bp reads. Per the original workflow: SOAPnuke was used to process the raw data, removing reads that contained adapters or uncalled bases, had a mean Phred below 15, or lacked an exact match to the constant primer or identifier. COPE v1.2.5 was used to merge the high-quality paired reads, and each unique nucleotide sequence was defined as a clonotype. Clonotypes were aligned to IMGT TRBV, TRBD and TRBJ reference segments using MiTCR v1.1. The analysis was restricted to V-J combinations with a frequency above 0.0001, which together covered 99% to 99.2% of the repertoires. The TCS score was defined as F50 (clonal expansion) divided by E x V (chaos), with BLOSUM62-based TCRdist calculated between CDR3 peptides within each V-J. Welch's t-statistics and random forest reduced 500 to 550 V-J features to 13, which were used in a naive Bayes classifier (R e1071). The similarity between thyroid and blood repertoires was quantified using the Morisita-Horn index. The public sequencing data were trimmed at Q25 with fastp and processed into clonotypes with MiXCR by TCRdb, which kept only in-frame beta chains. All rows with the same CDR3 protein become a single entry with the most common DNA and genes. TCRdb, not the authors, supplied the V and J calls. The sample contains around 720,000 distinct CDR3 sequences, 30% to 40% of them found a single time. 30% to 40% of the sample lies in the top ten.

The TCR comes from a woman aged 35 to 49 with Graves' hyperthyroidism. Sequences were obtained from blood. The chain is made from TRBV7-2 and TRBJ1-5; the D gene cannot be named for sure. CDR3 region: CASSLGQAVNQPQHF. The DNA sequence is as follows: TGTGCCAGCAGCTTAGGTCAGGCGGTCAATCAGCCCCAGCATTTT.